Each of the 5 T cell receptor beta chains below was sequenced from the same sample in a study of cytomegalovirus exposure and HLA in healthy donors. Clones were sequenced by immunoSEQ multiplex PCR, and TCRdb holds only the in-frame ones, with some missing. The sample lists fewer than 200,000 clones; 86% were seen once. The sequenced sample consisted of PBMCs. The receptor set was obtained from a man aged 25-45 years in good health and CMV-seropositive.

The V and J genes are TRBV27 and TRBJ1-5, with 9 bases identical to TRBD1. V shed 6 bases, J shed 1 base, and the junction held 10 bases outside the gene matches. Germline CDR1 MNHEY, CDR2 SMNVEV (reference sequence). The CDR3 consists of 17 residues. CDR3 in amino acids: CASSPGQGRGSNQPQHF. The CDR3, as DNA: TGTGCCAGCAGCCCCGGACAGGGGAGAGGCAGCAATCAGCCCCAGCATTTT.

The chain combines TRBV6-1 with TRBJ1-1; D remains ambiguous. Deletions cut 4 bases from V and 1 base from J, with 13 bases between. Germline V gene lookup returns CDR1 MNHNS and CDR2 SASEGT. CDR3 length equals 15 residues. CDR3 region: CASSAGLGRNTEAFF. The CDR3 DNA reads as TGTGCCAGCAGTGCCGGACTCGGGCGGAACACTGAAGCTTTCTTT.

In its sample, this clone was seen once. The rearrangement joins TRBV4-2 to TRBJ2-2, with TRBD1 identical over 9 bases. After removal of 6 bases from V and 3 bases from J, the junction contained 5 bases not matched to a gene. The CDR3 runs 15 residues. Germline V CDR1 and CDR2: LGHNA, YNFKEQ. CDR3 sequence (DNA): TGTGCCAGCAGGCGGACAGGGGAGCACACCGGGGAGCTGTTTTTT. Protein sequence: CASRRTGEHTGELFF.

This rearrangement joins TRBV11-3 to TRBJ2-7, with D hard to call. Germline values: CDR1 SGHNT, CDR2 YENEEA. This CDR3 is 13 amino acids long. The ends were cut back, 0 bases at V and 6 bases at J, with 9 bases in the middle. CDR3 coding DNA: TGTGCCAGCAGCTTAGATCAGGTTGGCGAGCAGTACTTC. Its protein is CASSLDQVGEQYF.

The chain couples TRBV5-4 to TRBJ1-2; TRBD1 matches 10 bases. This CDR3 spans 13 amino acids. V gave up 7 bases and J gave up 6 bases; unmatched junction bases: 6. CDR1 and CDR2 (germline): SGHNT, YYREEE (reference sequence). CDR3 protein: CASLRQGANGYTF. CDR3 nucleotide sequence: TGTGCCAGCCTCCGACAGGGGGCGAATGGCTACACCTTC.